This entry describes one T cell receptor beta chain. The data derive from a study of blood T cell repertoires in COVID-19. Turning to the study itself: COVID-19 samples collected from the United States, Italy and Spain covered acute and convalescent phases. T cells, B-cell-depleted T cells, or PBMCs supplied cDNA or gDNA.

Authors' processing steps: Amplification of reference gene primers provided the estimated nucleated cell counts. Method: immunoSEQ multiplex PCR; TCRdb's copy keeps in-frame clones and lacks some. The D gene and trimming were derived from the DNA, and the V and J assignments and clone size from that table. The sample lists around 230,000 clones; 80% to 85% were seen once. The CDR3 contains 14 residues. V lost 6 bases to trimming and J lost 3 bases, with 14 bases between them. Looked up from germline, CDR1 is LNHNV and CDR2 is YYDKDF (reference sequence). The sample was peripheral blood. This TCR was recovered from a woman in her sixties or seventies with active or convalescent COVID-19. V and J are TRBV15 and TRBJ1-1; perhaps TRBD1 as D (6 bases). The CDR3 DNA follows: TGTGCCACCAGTTCATCACAGGGAGACACTGAAGCTTTCTTT. This codes for CATSSSQGDTEAFF.